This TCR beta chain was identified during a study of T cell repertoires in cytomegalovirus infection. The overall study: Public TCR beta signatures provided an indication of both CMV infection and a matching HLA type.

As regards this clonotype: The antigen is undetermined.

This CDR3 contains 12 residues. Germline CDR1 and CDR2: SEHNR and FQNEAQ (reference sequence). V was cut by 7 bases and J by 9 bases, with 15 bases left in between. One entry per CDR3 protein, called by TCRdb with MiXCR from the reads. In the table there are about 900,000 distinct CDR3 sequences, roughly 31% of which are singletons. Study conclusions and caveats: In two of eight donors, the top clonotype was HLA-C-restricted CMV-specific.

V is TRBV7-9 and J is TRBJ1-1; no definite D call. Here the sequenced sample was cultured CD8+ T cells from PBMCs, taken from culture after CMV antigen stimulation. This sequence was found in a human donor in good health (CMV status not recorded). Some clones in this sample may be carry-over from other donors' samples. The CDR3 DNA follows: TGTGCCAGCACCCACAGCCCATTAAAAGCTTTCTTT. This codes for CASTHSPLKAFF.